This T cell receptor beta chain was captured by sequencing in a study of blood T cell repertoires in COVID-19. Clones were read by immunoSEQ multiplex PCR, and TCRdb kept only the in-frame ones, dropping some. The repertoire has roughly 250,000 clones, 80% to 90% of them found once; the top ten carry 0.75% to 0.9%. This clone was found once. V lost 4 bases, J lost 0 bases, and 3 bases stayed unmatched. The germline gives CDR1 SGHTA, CDR2 FQGTGA. The CDR3 contains 15 residues. Material for sequencing was peripheral blood. The chain couples TRBV7-3 to TRBJ2-3; 8 bases align to TRBD2. This TCR came from a man aged 25-40 years with acute or convalescent COVID-19. The CDR3 nucleotides are TGTGCCAGCAGCTCCGGACTAGCTAGCACAGATACGCAGTATTTT. Protein sequence: CASSSGLASTDTQYF. The variable domain in full, with the rest retrieved from reference TRBV7-3 and TRBJ2-3, is GAGVSQTPSNKVTEKGKYVELRCDPISGHTALYWYRQSLGQGPEFLIYFQGTGAADDSGLPNDRFFAVRPEGSVSTLKIQRTERGDSAVYLCASSSGLASTDTQYFGPGTRLTVL.